This entry concerns a single T cell receptor beta chain. Its antigen remains unknown. This sample was taken from a study of Tregs in tolerant kidney transplant recipients. About the study: Mixed chimerism was transient after nonmyeloablative marrow transplants from related graft donors. Study-level points and caveats: Validation in larger populations is needed because few patients were studied.

Produced via immunoSEQ multiplex PCR; TCRdb's table is partial and in-frame only. Its table lists about 48,000 clones. Unstimulated regulatory T cells (CD4+CD25+CD127-), CD4+CD25- non-regulatory cells, CD4 and CD8 cells were FACS-sorted from thawed PBMCs. Sequences were derived from CD4+ T cells from blood, sampled before the transplant. The sequence came from a human donor who received a combined kidney and bone marrow transplant.

The DNA read from the CDR3 is TGTGCCAGTAGTATAGAAGGACAGACCTTCAATCAGCCC. Encoded protein: CASSIEGQTFNQP. The full CDR3 is CASSIEGQTFNQPQHF. V and J are TRBV19 and TRBJ1-5; D is possibly TRBD1 (6 bases). Sequencing ends 3 residues short of the CDR3 end; the germline J gene provides the rest. CDR1 is LNHDA, CDR2 SQIVND, per germline (reference sequence). The CDR3 is 16 residues long. Trimming took 0 bases from V and 3 from J, leaving 12 bases between them. The variable domain in full, completed from reference TRBV19 and TRBJ1-5, reads DGGITQSPKYLFRKEGQNVTLSCEQNLNHDAMYWYRQDPGQGLRLIYYSQIVNDFQKGDIAEGYSVSREKKESFPLTVTSAQKNPTAFYLCASSIEGQTFNQPQHFGDGTRLSIL.